This TCR beta chain was captured by sequencing in a study of Graves' ophthalmopathy and Graves' hyperthyroidism. In this sample, this clonotype turned up many times. The hyperthyroidism patients had a new diagnosis of under 2 months' duration and were aged 18 to 65. Uncontrolled infections, other autoimmune diseases, pregnancy or lactation barred patients from enrollment. TCR beta CDR3 regions were amplified from RNA transcripts. Investigators did first-round RT-PCR with HTBI primers, then second-round multiplex PCR. In TCRdb, the multiplex PCR reads were re-called with MiXCR into one record per CDR3 protein. The sample carries around 590,000 distinct CDR3 sequences, less than 40% recorded once. The sequencing input was peripheral blood or thyroid tissue (not recorded which). The sequence derives from an adult man with Graves' hyperthyroidism.

CDR3 coding DNA: TGTGCCAGCAGTGAACACACTAGCGGGACCCCGAACACCGGGGAGCTGTTTTTT. This translates into CASSEHTSGTPNTGELFF. The genes are TRBV25-1 and TRBJ2-2; 10 nucleotides align to TRBD2. The CDR3 covers 18 residues. Germline V gives CDR1 MGHDK, CDR2 SYGVNS. Trimming removed 2 bases from V and 0 bases from J; junction bases left unmatched: 6.